This T cell receptor beta chain was sequenced for a study of blood T cell repertoires in COVID-19. Turning to the study itself: Some COVID-19 samples were acute and others convalescent; all came from the United States, Italy and Spain.

Germline V gene lookup returns CDR1 ENHRY and CDR2 SYGVKD. CDR3 size: 14 residues. The V and J ends lost 2 bases and 0 bases respectively, with 7 bases between them. In the original processing: By means of reference gene primer amplification, nucleated cell counts were estimated. The method was immunoSEQ multiplex PCR; TCRdb's version includes in-frame clones alone and lacks a portion of them. For V, J and clone size, that table is used; D and trimming come from the DNA. The sample carries over 100,000 clones, approximately 85% recorded once. The specimen sequenced was peripheral blood. This sequence was found in a man in his 70s with acute or convalescent COVID-19. The chain couples TRBV10-3 to TRBJ1-1; maybe TRBD1 (5 bases). CDR3 protein: CAISERGLNTEAFF. DNA for the CDR3: TGTGCCATCAGTGAGAGGGGCTTGAACACTGAAGCTTTCTTT.